Presented here are 18 T cell receptor beta chains from one specimen sequenced in a study of blood T cell repertoires in COVID-19 (dated by TCRdb to 2020 to 2021). Library prep was done by the immunoSEQ multiplex PCR assay. TCRdb's version of the immuneACCESS table is confined to in-frame rearrangements and falls short of the full clone set. An unresolved V gene accounts for under half of the shortfall where checked; the remainder is of unknown origin. For this sample there are approximately 59,000 clones; 81% appear just once. The ten largest clones add up to roughly 30% of the sample. The sample was peripheral blood. Receptors originate from a man aged 55 to 70 with COVID-19, enrolled during active disease.

The genes are TRBV18 and TRBJ2-7; 8 bases match TRBD1. The CDR3 sequence is 15 residues long. Trimming took 5 bases from V and 6 from J; bases not matched to a gene: 12. Germline V gene data show CDR1 as KGHSH and CDR2 as LQKENI. The CDR3 sequence: CASSSTGQGVSEQYF. Written as DNA, the CDR3 is TGTGCCAGCTCATCAACCGGACAGGGCGTCTCCGAGCAGTACTTC.

The genes are TRBV19 and TRBJ2-1; 8 bases fit TRBD1. The length of the CDR3 is 14 residues. Germline V gene data show CDR1 as LNHDA and CDR2 as SQIVND (reference sequence). The J segment lost 9 bases and the V segment lost 7 bases, leaving 11 bases of the junction unmatched. The CDR3 here is CASTLPGGGGEQFF. CDR3 DNA sequence: TGTGCCAGTACCCTCCCAGGGGGCGGAGGTGAGCAGTTCTTC.

V is TRBV27 and J is TRBJ1-4; D is perhaps TRBD1 (5 bases). Germline V lookup: CDR1 MNHEY, CDR2 SMNVEV (reference sequence). V lost 5 bases, J lost 0 bases, and 19 bases lay in between. The CDR3 extends over 18 amino acids. The CDR3: CASSARQILLATNEKLFF. In DNA form, the CDR3 reads TGTGCCAGCAGTGCGCGACAGATACTACTCGCAACTAATGAAAAACTGTTTTTT.

V is TRBV9 and J is TRBJ2-7, with a tentative D call TRBD2 (5 bases). The CDR3 extends over 14 amino acids. V was shortened by 2 bases and J by 3 bases, with 12 bases between the two germline ends. Germline CDR1 is SGDLS and CDR2 is YYNGEE. CDR3 DNA: TGTGCCAGCAGCGTTGGCAGACTAAACTACGAGCAGTACTTC. Translated, it gives CASSVGRLNYEQYF.

The V and J genes are TRBV2 and TRBJ1-2; TRBD1 is a possible D gene (5 bases). The ends were cut back, 7 bases at V and 1 base at J, with 10 bases in the middle. This CDR3 contains 13 residues. Germline CDR1 SNHLY, CDR2 FYNNEI. CDR3 nucleotide sequence: TGTGCCAGCATTGGGGCCGATAACTATGGCTACACCTTC. This translates into CASIGADNYGYTF.

The chain joins TRBV7-9 to TRBJ1-2, with a possible D match to TRBD1 (5 bases). The V and J ends lost 1 base and 4 bases respectively, with 19 bases between them. Germline CDR1 SEHNR, CDR2 FQNEAQ (reference sequence). CDR3 length: 17 amino acids. The CDR3 region has the DNA TGTGCCAGCAGCTTAGAGTCGGAAAGTCGGGGGGTCTATGGCTACACCTTC. This gives the protein CASSLESESRGVYGYTF.

This clone was counted between two and nine times. The rearrangement joins TRBV6-6 to TRBJ1-1, with TRBD1 as a possible D gene (5 bases). The CDR3 sequence is 14 residues long. V lost 5 bases to trimming and J lost 5 bases, with 15 bases between them. Germline-derived CDR1 and CDR2 are MNHNY and SVGAGI (reference sequence). The CDR3 loop is CASSIKGAGTEAFF. In nucleotides, the CDR3 is TGTGCCAGCAGTATAAAAGGGGCGGGAACTGAAGCTTTCTTT.

The chain combines TRBV5-1 with TRBJ1-1, with TRBD1 matching over 7 bases. The CDR3 is 15 amino acids. From germline, CDR1 is SGHRS and CDR2 YFSETQ. Unmatched junction bases numbered 4, after V lost 0 bases and J lost 2 bases. CDR3 protein: CASSLGAGGNTEAFF. CDR3 nucleotides: TGCGCCAGCAGCTTGGGAGCAGGGGGAAACACTGAAGCTTTCTTT.

The CDR3 here is CASSQPGTSGINEQFF. In nucleotides, the CDR3 is TGTGCCAGCAGCCAGCCCGGGACTAGCGGGATTAATGAGCAGTTCTTC. The chain links TRBV4-2 to TRBJ2-1, with 13 bases lining up with TRBD2. The CDR3 is made up of 16 amino acids. The germline CDR1 and CDR2 sequences are LGHNA and YNFKEQ. V was clipped by 3 bases and J by 7 bases; unmatched bases: 6.

This sequence joins TRBV4-3 and TRBJ2-7; the match to TRBD1 covers 9 bases. This CDR3 region has 13 residues. Per the germline V gene, CDR1 is LGHNA and CDR2 is YSLEER. V lost 3 bases, J lost 7 bases, and 4 bases stayed unmatched. CDR3 loop: CASSQGQGWEQYF. CDR3 coding DNA: TGCGCCAGCAGCCAGGGACAGGGATGGGAGCAGTACTTC.

The chain has TRBV9 and TRBJ1-2; 7 bases align to TRBD1. The CDR3 sequence is 16 residues long. Germline CDR1 SGDLS, CDR2 YYNGEE. V gave up 0 bases and J gave up 3 bases; unmatched junction bases: 8. The CDR3 DNA reads TGTGCCAGCAGCGTAGGCCAGGGGGTCGCCTACTATGGCTACACCTTC. It yields the protein CASSVGQGVAYYGYTF. Using reference TRBV9 and TRBJ1-2 for the parts outside the CDR3, the full variable domain is DSGVTQTPKHLITATGQRVTLRCSPRSGDLSVYWYQQSLDQGLQFLIQYYNGEERAKGNILERFSAQQFPDLHSELNLSSLELGDSALYFCASSVGQGVAYYGYTFGSGTRLTVV.

The chain carries TRBV5-5 and TRBJ1-1, with no clear D. The CDR3 loop spans 13 amino acids. V was cut by 9 bases and J by 3 bases, with 15 bases left in between. Germline-derived CDR1 and CDR2 are SGHKS and YYEKEE (reference sequence). CDR3 amino acids: CATSERPDTEAFF. CDR3 nucleotides: TGTGCCACCTCGGAGAGGCCGGACACTGAAGCTTTCTTT.

The V gene is TRBV10-2, the J gene TRBJ2-2, with 11 nucleotides matching TRBD2. The CDR3 is 14 residues long. CDR1 and CDR2 from the germline V gene are WSHSY and SAAADI. Trimming took 7 bases from V and 5 from J; bases not matched to a gene: 3. This chain's CDR3 is CASIAGGKTGELFF. The CDR3 DNA reads as TGCGCCAGCATAGCGGGAGGGAAGACCGGGGAGCTGTTTTTT.

The J gene is TRBJ2-7, the V gene TRBV11-3; TRBD1 agrees at 7 bases. This CDR3 is built from 12 residues. J was trimmed by 6 bases and V by 5 bases; bases with no gene match: 4. CDR1 SGHNT and CDR2 YENEEA come from the germline V gene. DNA of the CDR3: TGTGCCAGCAGCCTTCGGACAGGCGAGCAGTACTTC. Translation: CASSLRTGEQYF.

This sequence joins TRBV9 and TRBJ1-2; D gene ambiguous. V lost 5 bases, J lost 5 bases, and 10 bases lay in between. This CDR3 contains 12 residues. Per germline, CDR1 SGDLS and CDR2 YYNGEE. The CDR3 loop is CASRGAFYGYTF. As DNA, the CDR3 is TGTGCCAGCAGGGGCGCATTTTATGGCTACACCTTC.

The J gene is TRBJ2-3, the V gene TRBV18; 7 bases line up with TRBD2. V lost 5 bases, J lost 2 bases, and 7 bases stayed unmatched. The CDR3 contains 15 residues. CDR1 and CDR2 from the germline V gene are KGHSH and LQKENI. This chain's CDR3 is CASSFSGIDTDTQYF. CDR3 in DNA: TGTGCCAGCTCATTCAGCGGGATTGACACAGATACGCAGTATTTT.

This clone rates as medium-sized. The chain links TRBV13 to TRBJ2-7, with a tentative D call TRBD2 (5 bases). CDR3 size: 13 residues. In germline, CDR1 is PRHDT, CDR2 FYEKMQ (reference sequence). V dropped 2 bases and J dropped 4 bases, with 9 bases sitting between them. The CDR3 region has the DNA TGTGCCAGCAGCTTATCGCGAGGGTACGAGCAGTACTTC. Translating gives CASSLSRGYEQYF.

J is TRBJ2-2 and V is TRBV7-9; TRBD2 might be the D (5 bases). V was clipped by 2 bases and J by 6 bases, with 13 bases between them. The CDR3 spans 15 residues. CDR1 SEHNR and CDR2 FQNEAQ come from the germline V gene (reference sequence). The CDR3 is CASSLKGLSAGELFF. The CDR3 DNA sequence: TGTGCCAGCAGCTTAAAAGGTCTTAGCGCCGGGGAGCTGTTTTTT.